This TCR beta chain emerged from a study of blood T cell repertoires in COVID-19. Turning to the study itself: T cells, B-cell-depleted T cells, or PBMCs supplied cDNA or gDNA.

From germline, CDR1 is LGHDT and CDR2 YNNKEL (reference sequence). The ends were cut back, 4 bases at V and 2 bases at J, with 6 bases in the middle. This CDR3 comprises 14 residues. As handled by the study authors: Amplification with reference gene primers provided the estimates of nucleated cell counts. Profiled with immunoSEQ multiplex PCR; TCRdb holds only in-frame clones, not every one. That table gives V, J and clone size, and the DNA gave D and trimming. The data contain more than 300,000 clones, 83% of them singletons. A note on this clone: Other DNA sequences of this sample code for an identical CDR3.

The source of this sequence is a woman in her forties or fifties with acute or convalescent COVID-19. The sequencing input was peripheral blood. The chain has TRBV3-1 (or the pseudogene TRBV3-2) and TRBJ2-6, with D possibly TRBD2 on 6 matching bases. CDR3 in DNA: TGTGCCAGCAGCCGCGGGGCTGGGGCCAACGTCCTGACTTTC. As protein: CASSRGAGANVLTF.